Following are 27 T cell receptor beta chains from one sample sequenced in a study of tumor-infiltrating lymphocytes in primary liver carcinoma listed by TCRdb under 2017. Without any cell sorting, total RNA and DNA were co-extracted from roughly 20-30 mg of bulk tissue using the AllPrep DNA/RNA mini kit. Sequencing instrument: Illumina HiSeq 2500. Using a constant-region primer and ProtoScript II reverse transcriptase, TCRbeta-specific cDNA was reverse-transcribed from 450 to 650 ng total RNA. Construction of the TCRbeta libraries relied on three nested rounds of multiplex PCR, following a slightly modified ARM-PCR procedure. Multiplex TRBV1-TRBV30 forward primers and a Cbeta reverse primer were used in the first two PCR rounds, each of which was run for around 10 cycles. Using fastp trimming at Q25 and MiXCR clonotype assembly, TCRdb reanalyzed the public sequencing data and kept in-frame beta chains. Duplicate CDR3 protein sequences are folded into a single record with the most common DNA and genes. Here the sample has about 33,000 distinct CDR3 sequences; roughly four fifths occur a single time. The ten most abundant clones make up under 40% of the sample.

Material: liver tumor tissue from sampling region 5. Reading the label with the study, this specimen's cell subset or site is: tumor region T5, tumor centre. These receptors originate from a man aged 35-49 years with primary liver carcinoma and hepatitis B virus infection.

As for this clonotype: Sequence at one end of the junction differs from germline and may be a read error. The chain carries TRBV29-1 and TRBJ2-3; D may be TRBD2 (6 bases). This CDR3 has 14 amino acids. Germline-derived CDR1 and CDR2 are SQVTM and ANQGSEA. The CDR3 loop reads CSAGRETIADKQCF. For the CDR3, the DNA is TGCAGCGCCGGGCGGGAAACAATCGCAGATAAGCAGTGTTTT.

Of note for this clonotype: Its ends do not fully match the called genes, so a read error is possible. V is TRBV24-1 and J is TRBJ1-5; D is ambiguous. The germline V gene encodes CDR1 KGHDR and CDR2 SFDVKD. This CDR3 region has 13 residues. The CDR3: CATSDSGFWSQHF. The CDR3 bases are TGTGCCACCAGTGATTCCGGGTTTTGGTCCCAACATTTT.

On this clonotype: At one boundary the junction diverges from the germline segment, which might be a read error. The genes are TRBV6-6 and TRBJ1-6; the match to TRBD1 covers 8 bases. The CDR3 runs to 14 residues. CDR1 and CDR2 (germline): MNHNY, SVGAGI (reference sequence). The CDR3 DNA follows: TGTGTCAGCAGTTCCTCAGGGACAGGTTCACCCCTCCACTTT. Translation: CVSSSSGTGSPLHF.

This clonotype was detected only a few times. The chain couples TRBV5-4 to TRBJ2-1, with D uncertain. Trimming pared 0 bases from V and 7 bases from J, leaving 14 bases between. The germline gives CDR1 SGHNT, CDR2 YYREEE (reference sequence). CDR3 length equals 15 residues. The CDR3 is CASSLGSVDPNEQFF. The CDR3 DNA follows: TGTGCCAGCAGCTTGGGAAGCGTGGATCCAAATGAGCAGTTCTTC.

Comments on this clonotype: The conserved phenylalanine or tryptophan is not found at the CDR3 terminus, so this likely reflects a read error. This sequence joins TRBV4-2 and TRBJ2-3; a possible D gene is TRBD2 (6 bases). CDR3 length: 16 amino acids. V gave up 3 bases and J gave up 5 bases, with 18 bases separating them. Germline V gives CDR1 LGHNA, CDR2 YNFKEQ. CDR3 sequence (DNA): TGTGCCAGCAGCCAGACCCCTGGGGGGTTGGGAGATACGCAGTATGTT. As protein: CASSQTPGGLGDTQYV.

For this clonotype: Its ends do not fully match the called genes, so a read error is possible. The V gene is TRBV11-2, the J gene TRBJ2-7; D might be TRBD2 (5 bases). Germline V gene lookup returns CDR1 SGHAT and CDR2 FQNNGV. The CDR3 runs 15 residues. As DNA, the CDR3 is TGCCCCAACAGCTTAGAGTCCGGGATCTCTGGCGAGCAGTACTTC. Its protein is CPNSLESGISGEQYF.

About this clonotype: A much larger clone lies one base from this, so it may be a read error. The gene calls are TRBV7-9 and TRBJ2-5; tentative D call: TRBD1 (6 bases). Germline CDR1 and CDR2: SEHNR and FQNEAQ (reference sequence). V was shortened by 5 bases and J by 0 bases, with 10 bases between the two germline ends. The CDR3 totals 14 residues. The CDR3 sequence is CASSHRDNQETQYF. The CDR3, as DNA: TGTGCCAGCAGCCACCGGGACAACCAAGAGACCCAGTACTTC. Full variable domain (remainder filled in from reference TRBV7-9 and TRBJ2-5): DTGVSQNPRHKITKRGQNVTFRCDPISEHNRLYWYRQTLGQGPEFLTYFQNEAQLEKSRLLSDRFSAERPKGSFSTLEIQRTEQGDSAMYLCASSHRDNQETQYFGPGTRLLVL.

The V and J genes are TRBV29-1 and TRBJ2-4, with TRBD2 as a possible D gene (5 bases). The CDR3 covers 14 residues. Trimming shortened V by 4 bases and J by 5 bases, and 15 bases separated the two germline ends. CDR1 and CDR2 from the germline V gene are SQVTM and ANQGSEA. Here the CDR3 reads CSVVFSGTQNIQYF. CDR3 DNA sequence: TGCAGCGTTGTTTTCTCGGGAACCCAAAACATTCAGTACTTC.

Notes on this clonotype: This CDR3 is missing its conserved last phenylalanine or tryptophan, likely due to a read error. The limits of the CDR3 on the DNA are not certain, so only TCRdb's listed CDR3 is given. The chain uses TRBV11-2 and TRBJ2-2; the D segment call TRBD2 is taken from the table without a DNA check. Including both end residues, the CDR3 is 15 amino acids long. Germline assignment: CDR1 SGHAT and CDR2 FQNNGV. CDR3 protein: CASSFAGSNTGEPFY.

The V call is TRBV29-1, the J call TRBJ2-5, with D tentatively TRBD1 (6 bases). Germline V lookup: CDR1 SQVTM, CDR2 ANQGSEA. This CDR3 has 14 amino acids. V was shortened by 0 bases and J by 4 bases, with 12 bases between the two germline ends. CDR3 amino acids: CSVEDQARGETQYF. The CDR3 bases are TGCAGCGTTGAAGATCAGGCCAGGGGAGAGACCCAGTACTTC. The full variable domain, completed using reference TRBV29-1 and TRBJ2-5, is SAVISQKPSRDICQRGTSLTIQCQVDSQVTMMFWYRQQPGQSLTLIATANQGSEATYESGFVIDKFPISRPNLTFSTLTVSNMSPEDSSIYLCSVEDQARGETQYFGPGTRLLVL.

This clonotype is classed as medium-sized. The genes are TRBV12-3 or TRBV12-4 and TRBJ1-5; D remains unclear. CDR3 length equals 12 residues. The V and J ends lost 1 base and 5 bases respectively, with 3 bases between them. This CDR3 reads CASSLGDQPQHF. In DNA form, the CDR3 reads TGTGCCAGCAGTTTAGGTGATCAGCCCCAGCATTTT.

This clonotype showed up many times. V usage is TRBV6-5 and J usage is TRBJ2-2, with TRBD2 matching 13 bases. The germline V gene has CDR1 MNHEY and CDR2 SVGAGI. CDR3 length: 17 amino acids. J lost 1 base, V lost 5 bases, and 4 bases had no gene match. The CDR3 loop reads CASSVRTSGGNTGELFF. In nucleotides, the CDR3 is TGTGCCAGCAGTGTAAGGACTAGCGGGGGGAACACCGGGGAGCTGTTTTTT.

This chain connects TRBV5-4 to TRBJ2-3; D possibly corresponds to TRBD1 (5 bases). CDR1 is SGHNT and CDR2 is YYREEE in the germline V gene (reference sequence). This CDR3 region has 17 residues. Trimming stripped 4 bases from V and 2 bases from J, with 20 bases between. For the CDR3, the DNA is TGTGCCAGCAGCGTAGACGGACACCCTCCACCCACAGATACGCAGTATTTT. Amino acids: CASSVDGHPPPTDTQYF.

The V and J genes are TRBV11-1 and TRBJ2-7; TRBD1 might be the D (6 bases). V lost 2 bases, J lost 3 bases, and 8 bases lay in between. The germline gives CDR1 SGHAT, CDR2 FQDESV (reference sequence). There are 13 residues in the CDR3. This CDR3 is CASSLTGLYEQYF. CDR3 sequence (DNA): TGTGCCAGCAGCTTAACAGGGCTCTACGAGCAGTACTTC.

This clonotype came up many times. This rearrangement joins TRBV14 to TRBJ1-1; 8 nucleotides line up with TRBD1. The CDR3 covers 15 residues. Germline CDR1 SGHDN, CDR2 FVKESK. The J segment lost 8 bases and the V segment lost 0 bases, leaving 8 bases of the junction unmatched. CDR3: CASSQDSRDRSEAFF. In DNA form, the CDR3 reads TGTGCCAGCAGCCAAGATTCCCGGGACAGGTCGGAAGCTTTCTTT.

This chain links TRBV29-1 with TRBJ2-1; maybe TRBD2 (6 bases). The CDR3 totals 13 residues. Between the trimmed V and J ends, which lost 4 bases and 14 bases, there was a span of 21 bases. Germline CDR1 and CDR2: SQVTM and ANQGSEA. CDR3 DNA sequence: TGCAGCGTTGTGTGGCGAGCGGGCTACAATGAGTTCTTC. Amino acids: CSVVWRAGYNEFF.

On this clonotype: Without the conserved terminal phenylalanine or tryptophan, this CDR3 likely stems from a read error. No DNA is shown, since the ends of the CDR3 on it are uncertain; the CDR3 is the one TCRdb lists. V is TRBV6-1 and J is TRBJ2-2; TRBD1 was called by the table and not checked on the DNA. The length of the CDR3 is 14 amino acids, counting both ends. Germline loops: CDR1 MNHNS, CDR2 SASEGT. CDR3 in amino acids: CASSGQGQTGEQFS.

By proportion, this clonotype is large. The chain has TRBV11-2 and TRBJ2-7, with D perhaps matching TRBD1 (6 bases). The germline gives CDR1 SGHAT, CDR2 FQNNGV. V lost 4 bases to trimming and J lost 3 bases, with 19 bases between them. This CDR3 region has 16 residues. The CDR3: CASSWGRGLQNYEQYF. The CDR3 DNA sequence: TGTGCCAGCAGCTGGGGCAGGGGCCTCCAAAACTACGAGCAGTACTTC.

A remark on this clonotype: One end of the junction is discordant with germline, which a read error may explain. This rearrangement joins TRBV11-2 to TRBJ2-1; TRBD2 agrees at 8 bases. The CDR3 runs to 16 residues. Germline assignment: CDR1 SGHAT and CDR2 FQNNGV. CDR3 residues: CAGSPGLAGDYNEQLF. In DNA form, the CDR3 reads TGTGCCGGCAGCCCCGGGCTAGCGGGCGATTACAATGAGCAGTTGTTC.

The rearrangement uses TRBV10-3 and TRBJ2-7; no clear D. Germline V gene sequence: CDR1 ENHRY, CDR2 SYGVKD. The V end was cut by 3 bases, the J end by 7 bases, with 10 bases between. The CDR3 is made up of 12 amino acids. CDR3 DNA sequence: TGTGCCATCAGTGAACCCGGGCATGAGCAGTACTTC. Its translation is CAISEPGHEQYF.

This clonotype counts as medium-sized. The rearrangement joins TRBV4-1 to TRBJ2-7, with 9 bases that match TRBD2. The CDR3 is 13 amino acids. V lost 6 bases, J lost 4 bases, and 4 bases stayed unmatched. CDR1 MGHRA and CDR2 YSYEKL come from the germline V gene. CDR3 in amino acids: CASSSGRWYEQYF. CDR3 DNA sequence: TGCGCCAGCAGTAGCGGGAGATGGTACGAGCAGTACTTC.

This clonotype appeared once. Sequence at one end of the junction differs from germline and may be a read error. This rearrangement joins TRBV11-1 to TRBJ2-2; 7 bases align to TRBD1. The V gene's germline CDR1 is SGHAT and CDR2 FQDESV (reference sequence). The CDR3 runs 14 residues. CDR3 coding DNA: TGTGCCGCCAGCTTTACAGGGGTTACCGGGGAGCCGTTTTTT. Translated: CAASFTGVTGEPFF.

This clonotype was seen a single time. The chain is built from TRBV11-2 and TRBJ1-5; D unresolved. V lost 10 bases to trimming and J lost 9 bases, with 19 bases between them. CDR3 length: 13 amino acids. Germline-derived CDR1 and CDR2 are SGHAT and FQNNGV. The DNA of the CDR3 is TGTGCCAACATCTTAATGACGGATCTGCCCCAGCATTTT. Protein: CANILMTDLPQHF.

On this clonotype: An end of the junction does not agree with germline; a read error may underlie this. The rearrangement links TRBV13 to TRBJ2-2, with D perhaps matching TRBD1 (6 bases). There are 16 residues in the CDR3. The germline V gene has CDR1 PRHDT and CDR2 FYEKMQ (reference sequence). The CDR3, as DNA: TGTGCCAGCAGCTTAGTAAGGGCCACAGGGACCGGGGAGCTGCTTTTT. Translation: CASSLVRATGTGELLF. The variable domain in full, completed from reference TRBV13 and TRBJ2-2, reads AAGVIQSPRHLIKEKRETATLKCYPIPRHDTVYWYQQGPGQDPQFLISFYEKMQSDKGSIPDRFSAQQFSDYHSELNMSSLELGDSALYFCASSLVRATGTGELLFGEGSRLTVL.

The chain carries TRBV6-2 or TRBV6-3 and TRBJ2-7; TRBD1 aligns across 7 bases. This CDR3 is 13 amino acids long. Germline CDR1 is MNHEY and CDR2 is SVGEGT. The CDR3, as DNA: TGTGTCAACACCTGGGACAGCTCCTACGAGCAGTACTTC. Translating it yields CVNTWDSSYEQYF.

In regard to this clonotype: Relative to the germline gene, one junction end is altered; a read error may explain this. The chain is built from TRBV6-5 and TRBJ2-3, with a possible D match to TRBD2 (6 bases). CDR1 and CDR2 (germline): MNHEY, SVGAGI. The CDR3 loop spans 15 amino acids. CDR3 sequence (DNA): TGTGCCAGCAGTTACGCGGGGCTAAGCATAGATACACAGTATTTT. Translated, it gives CASSYAGLSIDTQYF.

To note about this clonotype: An end of the junction differs from the germline gene, which may be a read error. The rearrangement links TRBV6-1 to TRBJ2-7; D not resolved. The germline CDR1 and CDR2 sequences are MNHNS and SASEGT. The length of the CDR3 is 12 residues. The CDR3 loop reads CAGRQIAYEQYF. The DNA of the CDR3 is TGTGCCGGCAGACAAATAGCCTACGAGCAGTACTTC.